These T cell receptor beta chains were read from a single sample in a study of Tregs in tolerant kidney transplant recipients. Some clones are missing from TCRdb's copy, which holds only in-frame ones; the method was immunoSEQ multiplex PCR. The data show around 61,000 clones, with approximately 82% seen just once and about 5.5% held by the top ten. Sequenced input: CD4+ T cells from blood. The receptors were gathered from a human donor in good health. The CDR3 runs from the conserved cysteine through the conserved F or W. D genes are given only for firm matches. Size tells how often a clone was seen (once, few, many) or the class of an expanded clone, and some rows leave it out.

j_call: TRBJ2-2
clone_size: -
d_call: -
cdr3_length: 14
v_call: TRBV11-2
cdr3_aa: CASSQIPITGELFF
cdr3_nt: TGTGCCAGCAGCCAAATTCCGATCACCGGGGAGCTGTTTTTT

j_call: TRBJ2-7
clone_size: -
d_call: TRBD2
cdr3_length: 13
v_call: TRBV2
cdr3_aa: CASTVSLAGGRYF
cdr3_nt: TGTGCCAGCACTGTTTCACTAGCGGGAGGGAGGTACTTC

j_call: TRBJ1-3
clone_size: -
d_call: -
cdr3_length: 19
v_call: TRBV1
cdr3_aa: CTSSQDGPIRQGSGNTIYF
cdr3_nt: TGCACCAGCAGCCAAGATGGCCCGATCCGACAGGGAAGTGGAAACACCATATATTTT

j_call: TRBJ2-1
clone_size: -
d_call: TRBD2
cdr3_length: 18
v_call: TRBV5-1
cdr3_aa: CASSPGLAGIYSYNEQFF
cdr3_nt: TGCGCCAGCAGCCCGGGACTAGCGGGGATATATTCCTACAATGAGCAGTTCTTC

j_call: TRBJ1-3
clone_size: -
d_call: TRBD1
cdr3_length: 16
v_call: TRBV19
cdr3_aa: CASSTDRGSSGNTIYF
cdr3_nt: TGTGCCAGTAGTACTGACAGGGGTAGCTCTGGAAACACCATATATTTT

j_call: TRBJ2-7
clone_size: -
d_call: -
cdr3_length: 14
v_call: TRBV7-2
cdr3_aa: CASSLRGPSYEQYF
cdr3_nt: TGTGCCAGCAGCTTACGGGGGCCCTCCTACGAGCAGTACTTC

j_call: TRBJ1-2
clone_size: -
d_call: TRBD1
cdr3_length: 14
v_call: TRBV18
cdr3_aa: CASSLLTGGRGYTF
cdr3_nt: TGTGCCAGCTCACTTCTGACAGGGGGACGGGGCTACACCTTC

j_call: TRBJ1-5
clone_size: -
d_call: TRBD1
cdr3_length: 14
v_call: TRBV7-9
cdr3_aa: CASRSTGAGQPQHF
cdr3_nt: TGTGCCAGCAGGTCAACAGGGGCGGGACAGCCCCAGCATTTT

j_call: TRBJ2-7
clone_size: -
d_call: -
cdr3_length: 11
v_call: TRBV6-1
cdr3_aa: CASSRNDEQYF
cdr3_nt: TGTGCCAGCAGTAGAAACGACGAGCAGTACTTC

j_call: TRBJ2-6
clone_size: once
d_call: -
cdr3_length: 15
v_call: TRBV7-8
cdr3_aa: CASSMTGSGANVLTF
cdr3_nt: TGTGCCAGCAGCATGACTGGCTCTGGGGCCAACGTCCTGACTTTC

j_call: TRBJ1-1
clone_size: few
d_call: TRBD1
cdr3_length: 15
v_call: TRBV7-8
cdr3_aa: CATLLRDSPYTEAFF
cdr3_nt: TGTGCCACCCTACTCCGGGACAGCCCCTACACTGAAGCTTTCTTT

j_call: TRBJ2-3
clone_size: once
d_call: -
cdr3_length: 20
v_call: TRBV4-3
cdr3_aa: CASSRLGRRADIASTDTQYF
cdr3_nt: TGCGCCAGCAGCCGCCTCGGTCGACGGGCGGATATAGCTAGCACAGATACGCAGTATTTT

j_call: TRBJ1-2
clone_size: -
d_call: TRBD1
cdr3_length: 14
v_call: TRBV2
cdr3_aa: CASSGQGTGYGYTF
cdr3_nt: TGTGCCAGCAGCGGACAGGGAACGGGGTATGGCTACACCTTC

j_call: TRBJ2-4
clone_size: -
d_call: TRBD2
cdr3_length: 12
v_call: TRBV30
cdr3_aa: CAWSGGGDIQYF
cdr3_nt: TGTGCCTGGAGTGGCGGGGGAGACATTCAGTACTTC

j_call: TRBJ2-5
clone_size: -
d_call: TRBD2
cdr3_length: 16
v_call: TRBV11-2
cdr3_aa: CASSPELAGGGETQYF
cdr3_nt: TGTGCCAGCAGCCCCGAACTAGCGGGAGGGGGAGAGACCCAGTACTTC

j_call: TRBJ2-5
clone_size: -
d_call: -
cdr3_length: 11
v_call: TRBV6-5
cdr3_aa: CASSRTGDWYF
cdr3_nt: TGTGCCAGCAGCCGGACTGGGGATTGGTACTTC

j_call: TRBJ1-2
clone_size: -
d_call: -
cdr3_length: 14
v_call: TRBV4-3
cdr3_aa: CASSQDLNSGGYTF
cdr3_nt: TGCGCCAGCAGCCAAGATCTTAACTCGGGTGGCTACACCTTC

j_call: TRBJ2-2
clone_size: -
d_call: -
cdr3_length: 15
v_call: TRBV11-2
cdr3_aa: CASSQWPLNTGELFF
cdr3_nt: TGTGCCAGCAGCCAGTGGCCATTGAACACCGGGGAGCTGTTTTTT

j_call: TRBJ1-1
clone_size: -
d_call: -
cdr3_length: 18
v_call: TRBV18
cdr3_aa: CASSPPISLMQGWTEAFF
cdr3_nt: TGTGCCAGCTCACCACCGATAAGTTTAATGCAGGGGTGGACTGAAGCTTTCTTT

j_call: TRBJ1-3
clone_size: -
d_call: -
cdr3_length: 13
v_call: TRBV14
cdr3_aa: CASSHGRGNTIYF
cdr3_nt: TGTGCCAGCAGCCATGGAAGGGGAAACACCATATATTTT

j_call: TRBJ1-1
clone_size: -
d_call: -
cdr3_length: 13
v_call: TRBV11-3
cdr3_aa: CASSFFGDTEAFF
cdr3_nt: TGTGCCAGCAGCTTCTTCGGGGACACTGAAGCTTTCTTT

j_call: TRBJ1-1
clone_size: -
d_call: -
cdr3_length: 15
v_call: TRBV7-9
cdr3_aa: CASSLAWSVGPEAFF
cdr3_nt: TGTGCCAGCAGCTTAGCGTGGTCGGTTGGGCCTGAAGCTTTCTTT

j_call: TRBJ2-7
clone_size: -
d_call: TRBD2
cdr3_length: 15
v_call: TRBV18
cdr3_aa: CASSPVTSGSYEQYF
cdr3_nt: TGTGCCAGCTCACCCGTGACTAGCGGGAGTTACGAGCAGTACTTC

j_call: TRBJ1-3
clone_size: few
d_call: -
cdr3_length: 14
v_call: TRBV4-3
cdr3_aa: CASSQDVAGNTIYF
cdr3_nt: TGCGCCAGCAGCCAAGATGTGGCGGGAAACACCATATATTTT

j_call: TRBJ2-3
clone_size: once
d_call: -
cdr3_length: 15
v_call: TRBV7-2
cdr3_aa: CASSLHGSGTDTQYF
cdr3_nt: TGTGCCAGCAGCTTACACGGGAGTGGCACAGATACGCAGTATTTT

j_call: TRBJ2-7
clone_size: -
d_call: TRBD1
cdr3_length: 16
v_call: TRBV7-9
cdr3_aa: CASSPVRTGLGNEQYF
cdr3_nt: TGTGCCAGCAGTCCCGTTAGGACAGGGCTTGGTAACGAGCAGTACTTC